The sequence of this T cell receptor beta chain was determined in a study of blood T cell repertoires in COVID-19. Study in general: T cells, B-cell-depleted T cells, or PBMCs supplied cDNA or gDNA.

The authors' processing: Counts of nucleated cells, estimated from reference gene primer amplification, were obtained. Libraries were prepared by immunoSEQ multiplex PCR; TCRdb keeps only in-frame clonotypes and omits some of them. V and J calls and clone size are those listed in that table; D and trimming were worked out from the DNA. The table has some 700,000 clones, about 90% seen once; the top ten hold over 0.2%. From germline, CDR1 is SGHTA and CDR2 FQGNSA. The CDR3 extends over 15 amino acids. V was clipped by 2 bases and J by 8 bases, with 16 bases between them. The origin of this receptor is a young woman with acute or convalescent COVID-19. Sequences were obtained from peripheral blood. The chain has TRBV7-2 and TRBJ1-3; no clear D. The CDR3 nucleotides are TGTGCCAGCAGCTTAACGTCCGCCGGGTGGGACACCATATATTTT. Residues: CASSLTSAGWDTIYF.